A single sample gave rise to the 25 T cell receptor beta chains below, sequenced in a study of shared clonotypes between healthy human individuals. Naive CD8 cells were CD45RO-negative, positively selected for CCR7, excluding terminally differentiated effector memory CD45RA+ cells. Generated by immunoSEQ multiplex PCR, the TCRdb table keeps only in-frame clones and is missing some. In the table there are about 2.1 million clones, around 93% of which are singletons. The sample consisted of naive CD8+ T cells from PBMCs. The receptor source for this set is a man younger than 35 in good health. Some clones in this sample may be carry-over from other donors' samples.

V gene TRBV2 combines with J gene TRBJ2-1; D remains ambiguous. This CDR3 spans 11 amino acids. Per the germline V gene, CDR1 is SNHLY and CDR2 is FYNNEI. The V end was cut by 4 bases, the J end by 9 bases, with 7 bases between. CDR3 residues: CASSGNGEQFF. The CDR3 nucleotides are TGTGCCAGCAGTGGTAACGGTGAGCAGTTCTTC.

The chain has TRBV5-1 and TRBJ2-7, with D possibly being TRBD1 (5 bases). This CDR3 is built from 13 residues. Germline V gene sequence: CDR1 SGHRS, CDR2 YFSETQ. The V end lost 0 bases, the J end lost 7 bases, and 11 bases lay between the germline ends. The chain's CDR3 is CASSLAHRSEQYF. The CDR3 DNA reads TGCGCCAGCAGCTTGGCCCACAGGTCAGAGCAGTACTTC.

This clone was seen just once. The J gene is TRBJ2-3, the V gene TRBV5-1; 8 nucleotides match TRBD1. The CDR3 consists of 15 residues. Per the germline V gene, CDR1 is SGHRS and CDR2 is YFSETQ. The J segment lost 3 bases and the V segment lost 3 bases, leaving 6 bases of the junction unmatched. CDR3 DNA: TGCGCCAGCAGCTCCGGACAGGGTATTACAGATACGCAGTATTTT. It encodes CASSSGQGITDTQYF. Looking up the rest from reference TRBV5-1 and TRBJ2-3 gives the full variable domain: KAGVTQTPRYLIKTRGQQVTLSCSPISGHRSVSWYQQTPGQGLQFLFEYFSETQRNKGNFPGRFSGRQFSNSRSEMNVSTLELGDSALYLCASSSGQGITDTQYFGPGTRLTVL.

The gene calls are TRBV28 and TRBJ2-5; no definite D call. The J call may not be correct, given that the DNA end is closer to TRBJ2-7. The CDR3 loop spans 12 amino acids. From germline, CDR1 is MDHEN and CDR2 SYDVKM. CDR3 nucleotides: TGTGCCAGCAGTTTATCCTTTTACGAGCAGTACTTC. It specifies CASSLSFYEQYF.

The gene calls are TRBV7-8 and TRBJ1-4; D possibly corresponds to TRBD1 (6 bases). This CDR3 region has 17 residues. V was cut by 4 bases and J by 0 bases, with 15 bases left in between. Germline V gene sequence: CDR1 SGHVS, CDR2 FQNEAQ. Here the CDR3 DNA reads TGTGCCAGCAGCTCACCGACAGGATCCCCAACTAATGAAAAACTGTTTTTT. Amino acid sequence: CASSSPTGSPTNEKLFF. Full variable domain (remainder filled in from reference TRBV7-8 and TRBJ1-4): GAGVSQSPRYKVAKRGQDVALRCDPISGHVSLFWYQQALGQGPEFLTYFQNEAQLDKSGLPSDRFFAERPEGSVSTLKIQRTQQEDSAVYLCASSSPTGSPTNEKLFFGSGTQLSVL.

The chain carries TRBV27 and TRBJ1-5; D perhaps matches TRBD1 (6 bases). V lost 5 bases and J lost 2, with 16 bases in between. The germline CDR1 and CDR2 sequences are MNHEY and SMNVEV (reference sequence). The CDR3 extends over 16 amino acids. The CDR3 DNA is TGTGCCAGCAGTCTAGCCAGAAGGGGGGGCAATCAGCCCCAGCATTTT. This gives the protein CASSLARRGGNQPQHF.

With respect to this clone: Other DNA sequences in the sample encode the same CDR3. The rearrangement joins TRBV11-2 to TRBJ2-1, with 7 bases fitting TRBD2. This CDR3 has 13 amino acids. Germline CDR1 reads SGHAT; CDR2 reads FQNNGV. The junction had 1 base not matched to a gene; V was cut back by 5 bases and J by 3 bases. The CDR3 DNA is TGTGCCAGCAGCCCGGGGGGCTACAATGAGCAGTTCTTC. It yields the protein CASSPGGYNEQFF.

This clone was picked up one time. This chain uses TRBV4-3 with TRBJ1-3; D not certain. CDR1 is LGHNA and CDR2 is YSLEER in the germline V gene. V lost 1 base and J lost 2, with 9 bases in between. This CDR3 contains 15 residues. The CDR3 protein is CASSQVWETGNTIYF. The CDR3, as DNA: TGCGCCAGCAGCCAAGTTTGGGAAACTGGAAACACCATATATTTT.

The chain is built from TRBV10-3 and TRBJ2-2; 13 nucleotides match TRBD2. The length of the CDR3 is 18 residues. With 6 bases clipped from V and 0 bases from J, the junction kept 7 bases outside the gene matches. Germline-derived CDR1 and CDR2 are ENHRY and SYGVKD. CDR3 amino acids: CAIRGTSGTGPNTGELFF. For the CDR3, the DNA is TGTGCCATCAGAGGGACTAGCGGGACCGGCCCGAACACCGGGGAGCTGTTTTTT.

J is TRBJ2-7 and V is TRBV13; 10 positions agree with TRBD1. CDR1 is PRHDT, CDR2 FYEKMQ, per germline (reference sequence). V lost 0 bases to trimming and J lost 6 bases; unmatched junction nucleotides: 8. The CDR3 loop spans 16 amino acids. The CDR3 coding sequence is TGTGCCAGCAGCTTAGGCGAGGGGACAGGGGATGTCGAGCAGTACTTC. Its protein is CASSLGEGTGDVEQYF.

This chain uses TRBV5-4 with TRBJ2-7; weak D call: TRBD2 (6 bases). CDR1 is SGHNT, CDR2 YYREEE, per germline (reference sequence). Trimming stripped 5 bases from V and 4 bases from J, with 16 bases between. This CDR3 spans 14 amino acids. DNA for the CDR3: TGTGCCAGCAGGCCGTCCGGGAGAGATTACGAGCAGTACTTC. It codes for CASRPSGRDYEQYF.

J is TRBJ2-5 and V is TRBV27; 10 positions match TRBD2. Losses at the gene ends were 1 base for V and 2 bases for J; bases not matched to a gene: 10. The CDR3 runs to 18 residues. Germline CDR1 is MNHEY and CDR2 is SMNVEV (reference sequence). The CDR3: CASSLFPQAGGNQETQYF. In DNA, the CDR3 is TGTGCCAGCAGTTTATTTCCACAAGCGGGAGGGAATCAAGAGACCCAGTACTTC.

This clone was counted only a few times. At the DNA level, this CDR3 is encoded by other sequences in the same sample as well. This sequence joins TRBV7-9 and TRBJ2-7, with D unresolved. Germline assignment: CDR1 SEHNR and CDR2 FQNEAQ (reference sequence). V shed 0 bases and J shed 4 bases, with 4 bases lying between them. CDR3 length: 12 residues. This chain's CDR3 is CASSLAEYEQYF. The CDR3 coding sequence is TGTGCCAGCAGCTTAGCGGAGTACGAGCAGTACTTC.

The V call is TRBV6-5, the J call TRBJ2-7; the D is unclear. CDR3 size: 14 residues. CDR1 and CDR2 from the germline V gene are MNHEY and SVGAGI. V shed 2 bases and J shed 7 bases, with 15 bases lying between them. The CDR3 DNA sequence: TGTGCCAGCAGTTACGGTGAGCGTCCAAGGGAGCAGTACTTC. Translated, it gives CASSYGERPREQYF.

This chain connects TRBV4-2 to TRBJ2-7; TRBD2 aligns across 7 bases. The CDR3 consists of 15 residues. Germline CDR1 LGHNA, CDR2 YNFKEQ. Losses at the gene ends were 1 base for V and 2 bases for J; bases not matched to a gene: 5. CDR3 coding DNA: TGTGCCAGCAGCCAAGGGGCTAGCGGCCCCTACGAGCAGTACTTC. This translates into CASSQGASGPYEQYF.

The count of this clone is one. V usage is TRBV4-2 and J usage is TRBJ2-2; possible D gene TRBD2, 5 bases. This CDR3 contains 13 residues. Per germline, CDR1 LGHNA and CDR2 YNFKEQ. Trimming pared 3 bases from V and 7 bases from J, leaving 9 bases between. CDR3 sequence: CASSHITSGELFF. In nucleotides, the CDR3 is TGTGCCAGCAGCCACATAACTAGCGGGGAGCTGTTTTTT.

This chain uses TRBV30 with TRBJ1-4; maybe TRBD1 (5 bases). This CDR3 spans 14 amino acids. V lost 1 base to trimming and J lost 7 bases, with 13 bases between them. The germline CDR1 and CDR2 sequences are GTSNPN and SVGIG (reference sequence). CDR3 bases: TGTGCCTGGAGTGCTGGACATAACCCTGAAAAACTGTTTTTT. Its translation: CAWSAGHNPEKLFF. The full variable domain, rest sourced from reference TRBV30 and TRBJ1-4, is SQTIHQWPATLVQPVGSPLSLECTVEGTSNPNLYWYRQAAGRGLQLLFYSVGIGQISSEVPQNLSASRPQDRQFILSSKKLLLSDSGFYLCAWSAGHNPEKLFFGSGTQLSVL.

About this clone itself: The sample has other DNA sequences that encode this CDR3 too. The chain recombines TRBV6-5 with TRBJ1-1, with D hard to call. Germline CDR1 MNHEY, CDR2 SVGAGI. V gave up 8 bases and J gave up 1 base, with 14 bases separating them. The CDR3 extends over 14 amino acids. In nucleotides, the CDR3 is TGTGCCAGCTCGCCGGGTGGGGAGAACACTGAAGCTTTCTTT. Amino acid sequence: CASSPGGENTEAFF.

The table lists this clone with a count of one. The chain carries TRBV18 and TRBJ2-1; 13 nucleotides align to TRBD2. The V gene's germline CDR1 is KGHSH and CDR2 LQKENI. This CDR3 contains 20 residues. V was pared by 1 base and J by 0 bases, with 9 bases of the junction left unmatched. For the CDR3, the DNA is TGTGCCAGCTCACCACGGACGGGACTAGCGGGATCGAACTCCTACAATGAGCAGTTCTTC. Protein product: CASSPRTGLAGSNSYNEQFF.

This clone was seen just once. The genes are TRBV19 and TRBJ1-2, with 8 bases identical to TRBD1. Germline values: CDR1 LNHDA, CDR2 SQIVND (reference sequence). After removal of 7 bases from V and 7 bases from J, the junction contained 8 bases not matched to a gene. The CDR3 totals 13 residues. CDR3 nucleotide sequence: TGTGCCAGTAAGGGACAGGAGATGGGTGGCTACACCTTC. The encoded protein is CASKGQEMGGYTF.

This chain joins TRBV19 and TRBJ2-1; tentative D call: TRBD2 (7 bases). Germline assignment: CDR1 LNHDA and CDR2 SQIVND (reference sequence). The CDR3 is made up of 16 amino acids. V gave up 0 bases and J gave up 8 bases, with 17 bases separating them. CDR3 residues: CASSIDRGEGQDEQFF. In DNA form, the CDR3 reads TGTGCCAGTAGTATAGATAGGGGGGAGGGCCAGGATGAGCAGTTCTTC.

The chain has TRBV7-6 and TRBJ1-4; D is perhaps TRBD1 (5 bases). Germline CDR1 is SGHVS and CDR2 is FNYEAQ. V lost 6 bases and J 8 bases, leaving 19 bases between the germline ends. The CDR3 extends over 15 amino acids. The CDR3 region has the DNA TGTGCCAGCAGTCCAGGGCAGTACACCTACGAAAAACTGTTTTTT. It is translated as CASSPGQYTYEKLFF.

The chain uses TRBV7-3 and TRBJ2-1, with a tentative D call TRBD2 (6 bases). The germline V and J ends were trimmed by 3 bases and 3 bases, with 12 bases remaining between them. Germline V gene lookup returns CDR1 SGHTA and CDR2 FQGTGA. The length of the CDR3 is 15 residues. CDR3 residues: CASSFSAGLYNEQFF. The CDR3 DNA sequence: TGTGCCAGCAGCTTTTCCGCGGGACTCTACAATGAGCAGTTCTTC.

The V gene is TRBV6-5, the J gene TRBJ2-1; 9 positions agree with TRBD2. CDR3 length: 15 residues. The V segment lost 2 bases and the J segment 6 bases; nucleotides outside the gene matches: 5. Germline CDR1 MNHEY, CDR2 SVGAGI. CDR3 sequence reads: CASSYELAGVNEQFF. In DNA form, the CDR3 reads TGTGCCAGCAGTTACGAATTAGCGGGGGTCAATGAGCAGTTCTTC.

V usage is TRBV9 and J usage is TRBJ2-6, with 11 bases identical to TRBD1. The V segment lost 3 bases and the J segment 0 bases; nucleotides outside the gene matches: 5. The germline gives CDR1 SGDLS, CDR2 YYNGEE. The CDR3 runs to 18 residues. CDR3 sequence (DNA): TGTGCCAGCAGCGCCCCCGGGACAGGGGGCTCTGGGGCCAACGTCCTGACTTTC. Its protein product is CASSAPGTGGSGANVLTF.